The table lists the clone carrying this TCR beta chain with many counts. Its antigen is not known. This sample is drawn from a study of regulatory T cells in long-lasting Graves disease. This sample's time point: newly diagnosed GD, antithyroid drugs for less than 3 months. The TCR library was made from RNA extracted from PBMCs. CDR3-region Arm-PCR and iRepertoire HTBI primers produced the TCR beta libraries. TCRdb fed the multiplex PCR reads into MiXCR, producing one record per CDR3 protein. The table records 400,000 to 500,000 distinct CDR3 sequences, more than 12% of them present only once. CDR1 is MDHEN and CDR2 is SYDVKM in the germline V gene. The length of the CDR3 is 14 residues. V lost 4 bases, J lost 1 base, and 10 bases lay in between. Findings and limits, study-wide: Newly diagnosed patients had higher TCR diversity than persistent Graves' patients did.

This sample also appeared in a second study, on T cells in Graves' hyperthyroidism and ophthalmopathy.

This sequence was found in a woman aged 30 to 39 with Graves disease. The material was peripheral blood mononuclear cells (PBMCs), obtained at new diagnosis, from a patient treated with antithyroid drugs. The gene calls are TRBV28 and TRBJ1-1; D is possibly TRBD1 (6 bases). The DNA of the CDR3 is TGTGCCAGCAGTTCCAACAGGGAGAACACTGAAGCTTTCTTT. Translated, it gives CASSSNRENTEAFF. Filled out from reference TRBV28 and TRBJ1-1, the complete variable domain reads DVKVTQSSRYLVKRTGEKVFLECVQDMDHENMFWYRQDPGLGLRLIYFSYDVKMKEKGDIPEGYSVSREKKERFSLILESASTNQTSMYLCASSSNRENTEAFFGQGTRLTVV.